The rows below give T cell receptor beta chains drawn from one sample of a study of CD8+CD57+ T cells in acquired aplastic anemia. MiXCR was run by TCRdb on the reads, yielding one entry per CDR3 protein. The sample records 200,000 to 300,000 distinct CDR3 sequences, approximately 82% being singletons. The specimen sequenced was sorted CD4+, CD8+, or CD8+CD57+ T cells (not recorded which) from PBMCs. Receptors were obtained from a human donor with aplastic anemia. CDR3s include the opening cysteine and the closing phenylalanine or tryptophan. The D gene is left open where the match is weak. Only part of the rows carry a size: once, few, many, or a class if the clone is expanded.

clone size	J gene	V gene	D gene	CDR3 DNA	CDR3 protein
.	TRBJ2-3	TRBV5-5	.	TGTGCCAGCAGCGCCTCACAGGGAGATACGCAGTATTTT	CASSASQGDTQYF
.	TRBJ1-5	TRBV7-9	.	TGTGCCAGCAGCCCACAAGGGAGCAGGCAGCCCCAGCAGTTT	CASSPQGSRQPQQF
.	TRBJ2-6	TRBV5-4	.	TGTGCCAGCAGCCTTAGTAGCGTCCCCTCTGGGGCCAACGTCCTGACTTTC	CASSLSSVPSGANVLTF
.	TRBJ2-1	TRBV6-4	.	TGTGCCAGCAGTGGCCGGGACAACAATGAGCAGTTCTTC	CASSGRDNNEQFF
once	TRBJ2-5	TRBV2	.	TGTGCCAGCAGCACTTTTAACACCGGGGCGGTACAAGAGACCGAGTACTTC	CASSTFNTGAVQETEYF
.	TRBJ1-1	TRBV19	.	TGTGCCAGCAGTATGGCGAGCGGGGCGAACACTGAAGCGTTCTTT	CASSMASGANTEAFF
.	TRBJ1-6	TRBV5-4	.	TGTGCCAGCAGCCAACCTAGCGCGGAACATAATTCACCCCTCCACTTT	CASSQPSAEHNSPLHF
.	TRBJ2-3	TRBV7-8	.	TGTGCCAGCAGCGTAGAGGGAGGTGCCGATACTCAGCAGTATTTT	CASSVEGGADTQQYF
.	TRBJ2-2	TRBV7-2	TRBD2	TGTGCCAGCAGCTCGACTAGCGGGGAGCTGATTTTT	CASSSTSGELIF
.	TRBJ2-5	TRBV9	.	TGTGCCAGCAGCGGGCGCTACAATGAGGAGTTCTTCGACTTC	CASSGRYNEEFFDF
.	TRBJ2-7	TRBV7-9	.	TGTGCCAGCAGCGGCCGGGGCCTAGGGTGGAGGGAGTACTTC	CASSGRGLGWREYF
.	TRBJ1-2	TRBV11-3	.	TGTGCCAGCAGCTCACAGCTCAGGGGCTTGGACTATGGCTACACCTTC	CASSSQLRGLDYGYTF
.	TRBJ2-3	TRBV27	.	TGTACCAGCAGTTCACACATGGAAGACACAGATACGCAGTATTTT	CTSSSHMEDTDTQYF
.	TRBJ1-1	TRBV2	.	TGTGCCAGCGGAAAGGGTGCGGAAACCGCTGAAGCTTTCTTT	CASGKGAETAEAFF
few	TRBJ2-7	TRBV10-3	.	TGTGCCATCAGTGAAGACAGCTACGAGCAGTACTTC	CAISEDSYEQYF
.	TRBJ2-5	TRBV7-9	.	TGTGCCAGCAGCACCAACGGCGGGGAGACCCAGTACTTC	CASSTNGGETQYF
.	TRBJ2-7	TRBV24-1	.	TGTGCCACCAGTAAGACAGACTTGGGAGAGCAGTACTTC	CATSKTDLGEQYF
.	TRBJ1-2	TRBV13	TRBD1	TGTGCCAGCAGCTCACGGGACAGGGACTATGGCTACACCTTC	CASSSRDRDYGYTF
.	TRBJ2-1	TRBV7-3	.	TGTGCCAGCAGCTTAGCGAGGGGAAACACGGAGCAGTTCTTC	CASSLARGNTEQFF
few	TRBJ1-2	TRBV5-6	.	TGTGCCAGCAGCCCTCAGGGACAAGGATATGGCTACACCTTC	CASSPQGQGYGYTF
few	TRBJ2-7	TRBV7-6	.	TGTGCCAGCAGTGATGACATCTACGAGCAGTACTTC	CASSDDIYEQYF
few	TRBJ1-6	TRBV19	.	TGTGCCAGTAGCGGCATAAGGCAGGGAAGTTCACCCCTCCACTTT	CASSGIRQGSSPLHF
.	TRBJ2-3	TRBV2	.	TGTGCCAGCTTGGCAGGGGACACTGGGGAGTTGTTT	CASLAGDTGELF
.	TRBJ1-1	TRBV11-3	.	TGTGCCAGCAGCGGGGATGGGGGGGCGAACACTGAAGCTTTCTTT	CASSGDGGANTEAFF
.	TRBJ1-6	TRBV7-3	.	TGTGCCAGCAGCTTGTGGAGCGAAAATTCACCCCTCCACTTT	CASSLWSENSPLHF
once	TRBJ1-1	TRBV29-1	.	TGCAGCGTTGAGGGGTTAATGAACATTGGAGCTTTCTTT	CSVEGLMNIGAFF
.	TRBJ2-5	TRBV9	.	TGTGCCAGCAGCAGAGGCACCGACCGAAATCACCCCCACTTC	CASSRGTDRNHPHF
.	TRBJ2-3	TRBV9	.	TGTGTCAGCAGTTTCGGGGAATGTTCCTATACGCAGTATTTT	CVSSFGECSYTQYF
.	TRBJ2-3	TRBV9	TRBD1	TGTGCCAGCAGCCCACAGGGTGGGACAGAGTCGCATTATTTT	CASSPQGGTESHYF
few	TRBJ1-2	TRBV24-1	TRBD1	TGTGCCACCAGTGATTTGGACAGGGGCGGCTACACCTTC	CATSDLDRGGYTF
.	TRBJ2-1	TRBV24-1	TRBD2	TGTGCCCCCGGGACTAGCGGGACTACGAATGAGCAGTTCTTC	CAPGTSGTTNEQFF
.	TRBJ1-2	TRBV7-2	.	TGTGCCAGCAGCGCAGGTTCTGGGTCACCCCACCACTTTACCTTC	CASSAGSGSPHHFTF
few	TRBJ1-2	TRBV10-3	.	TGTGCCATCAGCGAGAATCCGACAGCCGGCTATGGCTACACCTTC	CAISENPTAGYGYTF
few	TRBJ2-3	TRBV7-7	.	TGTGCTAGCAGCTTAGGTGGGGGATTCACAGATACGCAGTATTTT	CASSLGGGFTDTQYF
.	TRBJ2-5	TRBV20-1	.	TGCAGTGCTCCCCGGGAGACCCAGTACTTC	CSAPRETQYF
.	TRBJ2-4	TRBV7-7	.	TGTGCCAGCGTAGGAGGGGCGGACATTCAGTACTTC	CASVGGADIQYF
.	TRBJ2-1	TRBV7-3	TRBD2	TGTGCCAGCAGTTCTAAAAGAAGCGGGGGGAGGGATGAGCAGTTCTTC	CASSSKRSGGRDEQFF